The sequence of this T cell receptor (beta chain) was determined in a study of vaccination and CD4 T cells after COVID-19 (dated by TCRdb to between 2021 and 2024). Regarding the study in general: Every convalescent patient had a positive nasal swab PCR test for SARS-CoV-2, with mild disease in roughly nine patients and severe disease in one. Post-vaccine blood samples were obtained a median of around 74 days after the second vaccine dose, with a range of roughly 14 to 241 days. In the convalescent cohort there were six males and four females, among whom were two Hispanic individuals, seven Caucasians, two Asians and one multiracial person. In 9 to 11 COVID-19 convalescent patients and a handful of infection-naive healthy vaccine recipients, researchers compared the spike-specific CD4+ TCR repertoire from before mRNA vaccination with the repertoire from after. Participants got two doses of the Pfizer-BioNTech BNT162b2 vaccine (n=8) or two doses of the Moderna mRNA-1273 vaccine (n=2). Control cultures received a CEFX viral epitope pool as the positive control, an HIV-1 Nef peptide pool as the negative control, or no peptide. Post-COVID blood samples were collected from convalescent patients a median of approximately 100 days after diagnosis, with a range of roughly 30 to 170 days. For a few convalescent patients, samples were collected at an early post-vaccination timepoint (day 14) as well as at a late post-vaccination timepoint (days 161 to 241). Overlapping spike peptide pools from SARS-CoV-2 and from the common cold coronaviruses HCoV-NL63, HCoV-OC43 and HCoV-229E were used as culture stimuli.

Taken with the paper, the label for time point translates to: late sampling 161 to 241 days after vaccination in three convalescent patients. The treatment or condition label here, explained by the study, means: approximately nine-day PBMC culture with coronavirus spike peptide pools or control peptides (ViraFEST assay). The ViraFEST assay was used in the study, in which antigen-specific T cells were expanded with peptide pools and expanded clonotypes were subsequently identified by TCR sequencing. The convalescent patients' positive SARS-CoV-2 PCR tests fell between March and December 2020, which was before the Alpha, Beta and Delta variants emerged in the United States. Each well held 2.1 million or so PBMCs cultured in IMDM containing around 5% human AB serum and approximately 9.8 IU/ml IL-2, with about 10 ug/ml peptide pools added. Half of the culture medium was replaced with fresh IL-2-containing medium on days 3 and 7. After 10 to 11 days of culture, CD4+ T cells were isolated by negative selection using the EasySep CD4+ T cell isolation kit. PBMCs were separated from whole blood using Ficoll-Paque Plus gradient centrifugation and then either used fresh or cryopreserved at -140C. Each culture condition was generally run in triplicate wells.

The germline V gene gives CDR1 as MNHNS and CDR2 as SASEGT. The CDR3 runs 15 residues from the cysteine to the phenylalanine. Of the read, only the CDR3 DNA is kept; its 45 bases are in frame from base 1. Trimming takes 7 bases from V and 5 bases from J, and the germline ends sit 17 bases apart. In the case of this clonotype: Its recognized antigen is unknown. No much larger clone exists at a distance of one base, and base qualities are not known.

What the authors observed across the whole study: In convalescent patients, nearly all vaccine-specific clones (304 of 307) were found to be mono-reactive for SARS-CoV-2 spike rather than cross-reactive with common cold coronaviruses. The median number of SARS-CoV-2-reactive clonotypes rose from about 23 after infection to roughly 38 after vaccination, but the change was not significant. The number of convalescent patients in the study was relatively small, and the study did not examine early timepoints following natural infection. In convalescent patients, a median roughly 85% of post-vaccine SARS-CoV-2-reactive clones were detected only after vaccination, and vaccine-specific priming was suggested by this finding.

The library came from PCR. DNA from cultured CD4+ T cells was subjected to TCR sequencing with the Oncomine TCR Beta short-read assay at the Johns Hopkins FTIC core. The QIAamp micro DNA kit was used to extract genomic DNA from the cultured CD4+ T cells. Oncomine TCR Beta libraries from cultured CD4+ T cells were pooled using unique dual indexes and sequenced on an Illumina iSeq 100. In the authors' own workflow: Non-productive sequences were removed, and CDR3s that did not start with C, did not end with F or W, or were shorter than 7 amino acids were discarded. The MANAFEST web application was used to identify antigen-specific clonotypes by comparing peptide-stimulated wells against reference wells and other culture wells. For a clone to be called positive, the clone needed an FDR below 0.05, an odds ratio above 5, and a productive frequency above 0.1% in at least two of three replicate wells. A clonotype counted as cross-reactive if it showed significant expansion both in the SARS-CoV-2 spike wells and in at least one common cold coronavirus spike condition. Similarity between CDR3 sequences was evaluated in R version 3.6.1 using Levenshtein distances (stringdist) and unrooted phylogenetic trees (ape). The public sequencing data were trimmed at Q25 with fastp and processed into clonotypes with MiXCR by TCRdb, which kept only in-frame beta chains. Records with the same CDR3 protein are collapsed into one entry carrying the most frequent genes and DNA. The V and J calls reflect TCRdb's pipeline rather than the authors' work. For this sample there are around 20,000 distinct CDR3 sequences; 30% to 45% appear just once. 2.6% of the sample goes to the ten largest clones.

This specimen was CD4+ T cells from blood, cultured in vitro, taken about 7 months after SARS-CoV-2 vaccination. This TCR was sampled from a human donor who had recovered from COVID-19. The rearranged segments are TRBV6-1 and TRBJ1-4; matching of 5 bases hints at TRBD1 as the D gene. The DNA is TGTGCCAGCACCCACGGGGGAGCGAACAATGAAAAACTGTTTTTT. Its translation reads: CASTHGGANNEKLFF.